The 30 T cell receptor beta chains presented below share a single source sample, sequenced in a study of blood T cell repertoires in COVID-19 (dated by TCRdb to 2018 to 2020). Library generation was performed with the immunoSEQ multiplex PCR assay. Not all clones reach the TCRdb copy of this immuneACCESS table, which keeps in-frame sequences only. Checked studies attribute under half of the gap to unresolved V genes and leave the rest unexplained. The sample table lists approximately 500,000 clones, roughly 90% of them with a count of one. Less than 2% of the sample is held by the ten biggest clonotypes. The sequencing input was PBMCs or T cells enriched from blood (not recorded which). The receptor set was obtained from a woman aged 40 to 50 who had recovered from COVID-19.

V is TRBV10-3 and J is TRBJ1-5; D gene ambiguous. This CDR3 is 14 amino acids long. CDR1 and CDR2 (germline): ENHRY, SYGVKD. Trimming pared 4 bases from V and 5 bases from J, leaving 12 bases between. CDR3 coding DNA: TGTGCCATCAGTGCCGCGAAAAGTGATCAGCCCCAGCATTTT. Its protein is CAISAAKSDQPQHF.

This clone was recorded a few times. The chain combines TRBV18 with TRBJ2-2; 9 positions agree with TRBD2. This CDR3 has 16 amino acids. Germline V lookup: CDR1 KGHSH, CDR2 LQKENI. V shed 1 base and J 4 bases; nucleotides not matched to a gene: 4. Written as DNA, the CDR3 is TGTGCCAGCTCACCACGTCCGACTAGCGGCACCGGGGAGCTGTTTTTT. Amino acid sequence: CASSPRPTSGTGELFF.

The J gene is TRBJ2-1, the V gene TRBV24-1, with 12 bases identical to TRBD2. The CDR3 sequence is 15 residues long. CDR1 and CDR2 (germline): KGHDR, SFDVKD. V was clipped by 5 bases and J by 4 bases; unmatched bases: 2. CDR3 loop: CATSGTSGTYNEQFF. CDR3 nucleotide sequence: TGTGCCACCAGTGGGACTAGCGGGACTTACAATGAGCAGTTCTTC.

The rearrangement uses TRBV5-1 and TRBJ2-1; 9 nucleotides agree with TRBD2. The CDR3 totals 14 residues. J was trimmed by 7 bases and V by 4 bases; bases with no gene match: 6. Germline CDR1 reads SGHRS; CDR2 reads YFSETQ. The CDR3 nucleotides are TGCGCCAGCAGCCGACTAGCGGCTAGGAATGAGCAGTTCTTC. Translating gives CASSRLAARNEQFF.

The chain has TRBV3-1 (or the pseudogene TRBV3-2) and TRBJ2-2, with TRBD2 identical over 11 bases. With 4 bases clipped from V and 6 bases from J, the junction kept 7 bases outside the gene matches. Germline V gives CDR1 LGHDT, CDR2 YNNKEL (reference sequence). This CDR3 is built from 16 residues. The CDR3 reads CASSPTTSGSPGELFF. The CDR3 DNA reads as TGTGCCAGCAGCCCAACCACTAGCGGGAGCCCCGGGGAGCTGTTTTTT.

This clone was observed a few times. V gene TRBV13 combines with J gene TRBJ2-7; 7 nucleotides match TRBD1. Germline trimming cut 5 bases from V and 3 bases from J; bases unmatched to any gene: 16. Germline V gives CDR1 PRHDT, CDR2 FYEKMQ (reference sequence). This CDR3 is 17 amino acids long. CDR3 sequence reads: CASSPPVRQGFGYEQYF. CDR3 in DNA: TGTGCCAGCAGCCCTCCGGTTCGACAGGGTTTTGGCTACGAGCAGTACTTC.

The chain combines TRBV27 with TRBJ1-6, with 8 bases lining up with TRBD1. The V gene end was trimmed by 6 bases and the J gene end by 8 bases; junction bases not matched to a gene: 6. The CDR3 contains 14 residues. Germline V gene data show CDR1 as MNHEY and CDR2 as SMNVEV (reference sequence). The chain's CDR3 is CASSQDRVDSPLHF. The CDR3 DNA reads TGTGCCAGCAGCCAGGACAGGGTTGATTCACCCCTCCACTTT.

V gene TRBV14 combines with J gene TRBJ2-3; 9 bases match TRBD2. The germline gives CDR1 SGHDN, CDR2 FVKESK. Germline trimming cut 2 bases from V and 4 bases from J; bases unmatched to any gene: 7. This CDR3 has 16 amino acids. The CDR3 loop is CASSQLAGTGADTQYF. The DNA of the CDR3 is TGTGCCAGCAGCCAACTAGCGGGAACAGGTGCAGATACGCAGTATTTT.

DNA for the CDR3: TGCGCCAGCAGCCAAGGAATCCCCGGGCCACTAGCGGGAGTTATGTTCTTC. Translated: CASSQGIPGPLAGVMFF. The V and J genes are TRBV4-3 and TRBJ2-1; the match to TRBD2 covers 11 bases. Germline V CDR1 and CDR2: LGHNA, YSLEER. The length of the CDR3 is 17 residues. V was pared by 1 base and J by 15 bases, with 17 bases of the junction left unmatched.

The chain uses TRBV27 and TRBJ2-3, with 8 bases that match TRBD2. This CDR3 is 16 amino acids long. The ends lost 3 bases at V and 5 bases at J; junction bases unmatched: 10. Germline V lookup: CDR1 MNHEY, CDR2 SMNVEV (reference sequence). The CDR3 sequence: CASSLSAGVSVDTQYF. As DNA, the CDR3 is TGTGCCAGCAGTTTGTCAGCGGGAGTATCAGTAGATACGCAGTATTTT.

The genes are TRBV12-3 or TRBV12-4 and TRBJ1-5; D gene ambiguous. This CDR3 contains 13 residues. V shed 4 bases and J shed 4 bases, with 8 bases lying between them. CDR3 loop: CASSSYSNQPQHF. The CDR3 DNA reads as TGTGCCAGCAGTTCATACAGTAATCAGCCCCAGCATTTT.

This clone was seen once. The gene calls are TRBV13 and TRBJ1-1; D gene unclear. Germline CDR1 PRHDT, CDR2 FYEKMQ (reference sequence). CDR3 length: 11 amino acids. The germline V and J ends were trimmed by 5 bases and 8 bases, with 9 bases remaining between them. CDR3 sequence: CASSQKLEAFF. CDR3 DNA sequence: TGTGCCAGCAGCCAGAAGTTAGAAGCTTTCTTT.

This chain connects TRBV5-1 to TRBJ2-7; a weak D match, TRBD2 (5 bases). CDR3 length: 14 residues. Germline-derived CDR1 and CDR2 are SGHRS and YFSETQ. The V gene lost 1 base and the J gene lost 2 bases, with 10 bases spanning the gap. The CDR3 DNA reads TGCGCCAGCAGCTTGCAAGGACTCACCTACGAGCAGTACTTC. Translation: CASSLQGLTYEQYF.

The chain joins TRBV7-2 to TRBJ2-1; 11 bases map to TRBD2. Germline trimming cut 5 bases from V and 10 bases from J; bases unmatched to any gene: 7. Looked up from germline, CDR1 is SGHTA and CDR2 is FQGNSA. The CDR3 totals 14 residues. CDR3: CASSAGTSGREQFF. In DNA form, the CDR3 reads TGTGCCAGCAGCGCCGGGACTAGCGGCCGGGAGCAGTTCTTC.

This chain uses TRBV25-1 with TRBJ2-7, with D possibly TRBD1 on 5 matching bases. Germline loops: CDR1 MGHDK, CDR2 SYGVNS. Trimming removed 4 bases at V and 1 base at J, with 8 bases between. The CDR3 runs to 13 residues. The CDR3 DNA sequence: TGTGCCAGCAGTGCCCGGACATCCTACGAGCAGTACTTC. This codes for CASSARTSYEQYF.

The chain carries TRBV6-5 and TRBJ2-7, with a weak D call TRBD1 (6 bases). Germline assignment: CDR1 MNHEY and CDR2 SVGAGI. Trimming took 5 bases from V and 0 from J, leaving 14 bases between them. The length of the CDR3 is 15 residues. The CDR3 loop is CASSQYTGSSYEQYF. CDR3 bases: TGTGCCAGCAGTCAGTATACAGGGTCCTCCTACGAGCAGTACTTC.

The chain links TRBV12-3 or TRBV12-4 to TRBJ2-3; a possible D gene is TRBD2 (6 bases). Trimming removed 6 bases at V and 8 bases at J, with 15 bases between. The CDR3 consists of 13 residues. The CDR3 bases are TGTGCCAGCAGGCCGACGGACTACAGTACGCAGTATTTT. Protein product: CASRPTDYSTQYF.

The chain combines TRBV9 with TRBJ2-7; TRBD2 matches 9 bases. This CDR3 has 15 residues. The V gene's germline CDR1 is SGDLS and CDR2 YYNGEE. Trimming took 0 bases from V and 1 from J; bases not matched to a gene: 2. Here the CDR3 DNA reads TGTGCCAGCAGCGTAGGCCTAGCGGGATCCTACGAGCAGTACTTC. Translating gives CASSVGLAGSYEQYF.

The chain couples TRBV5-1 to TRBJ1-2, with D possibly being TRBD1 (6 bases). The germline V and J ends were trimmed by 0 bases and 5 bases, with 11 bases remaining between them. Germline V gives CDR1 SGHRS, CDR2 YFSETQ. This CDR3 contains 14 residues. The CDR3 bases are TGCGCCAGCAGCTTGGAACAGGGAGAGTATGGCTACACCTTC. It encodes CASSLEQGEYGYTF.

This clone has just a few counts. This sample also contains other DNA sequences that code for the same CDR3. As DNA, the CDR3 is TGCGCCAGCAGTTTTAGCGGGACTAGCACAGATACGCAGTATTTT. This gives the protein CASSFSGTSTDTQYF. The chain joins TRBV5-1 to TRBJ2-3; TRBD2 agrees at 8 bases. V was pared by 5 bases and J by 0 bases, with 5 bases of the junction left unmatched. The CDR3 length is 15 residues. CDR1 SGHRS and CDR2 YFSETQ come from the germline V gene.

The chain links TRBV29-1 to TRBJ2-5; maybe TRBD1 (6 bases). This CDR3 spans 15 amino acids. Trimming took off 6 bases at V and 4 bases at J, with 21 bases between the two ends. CDR1 is SQVTM and CDR2 is ANQGSEA in the germline V gene. The CDR3 reads CSVVNIQGPGETQYF. In DNA form, the CDR3 reads TGCAGCGTCGTCAATATACAGGGCCCCGGAGAGACCCAGTACTTC.

This chain links TRBV10-1 with TRBJ1-4; TRBD1 matches 7 bases. Germline V gene lookup returns CDR1 WNHNN and CDR2 SYGVQD (reference sequence). This CDR3 spans 19 amino acids. With V trimmed by 3 bases and J by 0 bases, 13 bases remained unmatched. DNA for the CDR3: TGCGCCAGCAGTGATGACTCCCGGACAGGCGATGCAACTAATGAAAAACTGTTTTTT. It translates to CASSDDSRTGDATNEKLFF.

This clone appeared once. V and J are TRBV5-1 and TRBJ2-2; 11 bases match TRBD2. Germline V gives CDR1 SGHRS, CDR2 YFSETQ. The V gene end was trimmed by 4 bases and the J gene end by 5 bases; junction bases not matched to a gene: 10. This CDR3 contains 17 residues. Here the CDR3 reads CASSRGLAGGPTGELFF. In DNA form, the CDR3 reads TGCGCCAGCAGCCGCGGGTTAGCGGGAGGGCCTACCGGGGAGCTGTTTTTT.

The rearrangement joins TRBV5-4 to TRBJ2-7; 10 positions agree with TRBD1. Germline assignment: CDR1 SGHNT and CDR2 YYREEE (reference sequence). V was pared by 1 base and J by 9 bases, with 4 bases of the junction left unmatched. CDR3 length equals 13 residues. For the CDR3, the DNA is TGTGCCAGCAGCTTGTCGACAGGGGGCCCGCAGTACTTC. Translating gives CASSLSTGGPQYF.

About this clone itself: The sample holds other DNA sequences that translate to the same CDR3. The chain is built from TRBV11-2 and TRBJ1-1; D ambiguous. The germline V gene has CDR1 SGHAT and CDR2 FQNNGV. There are 13 residues in the CDR3. Trimming removed 5 bases at V and 1 base at J, with 8 bases between. Here the CDR3 DNA reads TGTGCCAGCAGCCCTACTTGGAACACTGAAGCTTTCTTT. Residues: CASSPTWNTEAFF.

J is TRBJ1-6 and V is TRBV7-2; 7 bases match TRBD1. Unmatched junction bases numbered 7, after V lost 1 base and J lost 7 bases. From germline, CDR1 is SGHTA and CDR2 FQGNSA. The CDR3 covers 16 residues. This chain's CDR3 is CASSLDPRQGNSPLHF. The CDR3 DNA sequence: TGTGCCAGCAGCTTAGATCCGCGACAGGGAAATTCACCCCTCCACTTT. The variable domain in full, with the rest retrieved from reference TRBV7-2 and TRBJ1-6, is GAGVSQSPSNKVTEKGKDVELRCDPISGHTALYWYRQSLGQGLEFLIYFQGNSAPDKSGLPSDRFSAERTGGSVSTLTIQRTQQEDSAVYLCASSLDPRQGNSPLHFGNGTRLTVT.

The gene calls are TRBV6-6 and TRBJ2-7; tentative D call: TRBD2 (5 bases). Germline-derived CDR1 and CDR2 are MNHNY and SVGAGI (reference sequence). CDR3 length: 11 amino acids. V dropped 7 bases and J dropped 3 bases, with 7 bases sitting between them. CDR3 bases: TGTGCCAGCACAACTAGCTACGAGCAGTACTTC. This sequence encodes CASTTSYEQYF.

The V and J genes are TRBV15 and TRBJ1-3; D is possibly TRBD1 (6 bases). The CDR3 consists of 16 residues. In germline, CDR1 is LNHNV, CDR2 YYDKDF (reference sequence). V shed 4 bases and J shed 2 bases, with 15 bases lying between them. As DNA, the CDR3 is TGTGCCACCAGCAAAGAACTTCCAGGGGCTGGAAACACCATATATTTT. This translates into CATSKELPGAGNTIYF.

The V gene is TRBV30, the J gene TRBJ2-7; D may be TRBD1 (7 bases). The CDR3 spans 15 residues. The germline V and J ends were trimmed by 8 bases and 2 bases, with 22 bases remaining between them. CDR1 is GTSNPN, CDR2 SVGIG, per germline (reference sequence). The CDR3: CARRTGGTETYEQYF. The DNA for the CDR3 is TGTGCCCGAAGGACGGGCGGGACAGAGACCTACGAGCAGTACTTC.

This sequence joins TRBV7-2 and TRBJ2-3, with D possibly TRBD2 on 5 matching bases. This CDR3 has 15 residues. Germline V gives CDR1 SGHTA, CDR2 FQGNSA. The ends were cut back, 5 bases at V and 4 bases at J, with 16 bases in the middle. The CDR3 nucleotides read TGTGCCAGCAGCCCAGAAAGAGGGCGTCCAGATACGCAGTATTTT. This gives the protein CASSPERGRPDTQYF.